This TCR beta chain came from a study of identical twins. The study's findings and limits: Zero-insertion analyses were open to partial confounding by invariant MAIT and iNKT cells. These conclusions were based on statistical analysis (cross-sectional, not following the same donors).

V gave up 9 bases and J gave up 1 base, with 13 bases separating them. Germline CDR1 reads SGHRS; CDR2 reads YFSETQ. The CDR3 is 13 amino acids. It was template switching that added a universal primer site, and there were unique molecular identifiers on the cDNA. TCRdb passed the 5' RACE reads through MiXCR, listing each CDR3 protein once. The table shows a few hundred thousand distinct CDR3 sequences, with approximately 8.8% occurring only once. This clonotype was counted at least ten times. Its antigen is as yet unknown. The sample comprised naive T cells sorted from blood. This sequence was found in a woman aged 50 to 60 in good health. The V gene is TRBV5-1, the J gene TRBJ1-1; possible D gene TRBD1, 5 bases. The CDR3, as DNA: TGCGCCACCAAACGGGGACCGAACACTGAAGCTTTCTTT. It is translated as CATKRGPNTEAFF.